The 12 T cell receptor beta chains below come from one sample, sequenced in a study of blood T cell repertoires in COVID-19. Profiled with immunoSEQ multiplex PCR; TCRdb holds only in-frame clones, not every one. The table shows just over 150,000 clones, with around 82% occurring only once. The sample consisted of peripheral blood. The receptors come from a woman aged 40 to 50 with COVID-19, enrolled during active disease.

The CDR3 bases are TGTGCCACCAGCAGAGGGGGCGGGGGGAACACCGGGGAGCTGTTTTTT. Translated: CATSRGGGGNTGELFF. The chain links TRBV15 to TRBJ2-2, with TRBD2 matching over 7 bases. V was clipped by 1 base and J by 1 base; unmatched bases: 3. CDR3 size: 16 residues. CDR1 is LNHNV, CDR2 YYDKDF, per germline (reference sequence).

V usage is TRBV10-3 and J usage is TRBJ1-2; D is unresolved. Germline V gene sequence: CDR1 ENHRY, CDR2 SYGVKD. This CDR3 comprises 13 residues. Trimming removed 10 bases at V and 8 bases at J, with 20 bases between. CDR3 bases: TGTGCCAGCACCCCCGGCCTTCGGGGAGGCTACACCTTC. It encodes CASTPGLRGGYTF.

This chain uses TRBV10-1 with TRBJ2-1, with 10 bases fitting TRBD2. This CDR3 is built from 16 residues. From germline, CDR1 is WNHNN and CDR2 SYGVQD (reference sequence). V lost 3 bases to trimming and J lost 3 bases; unmatched junction nucleotides: 5. The CDR3 region has the DNA TGCGCCAGCAGTGATCTAGCGGGAGTGGGCTACAATGAGCAGTTCTTC. This translates into CASSDLAGVGYNEQFF.

The chain links TRBV5-1 to TRBJ2-2; no reliable D call. The V end lost 0 bases, the J end lost 2 bases, and 8 bases lay between the germline ends. Per germline, CDR1 SGHRS and CDR2 YFSETQ. There are 15 residues in the CDR3. CDR3 loop: CASSLAPLNTGELFF. The CDR3 DNA follows: TGCGCCAGCAGCTTGGCCCCTCTAAACACCGGGGAGCTGTTTTTT.

The chain joins TRBV2 to TRBJ1-5; 9 nucleotides align to TRBD1. Trimming took 5 bases from V and 4 from J; bases not matched to a gene: 6. This CDR3 spans 15 amino acids. Germline CDR1 is SNHLY and CDR2 is FYNNEI. CDR3 residues: CASSPDRGQNQPQHF. In DNA, the CDR3 is TGTGCCAGCAGTCCGGACAGGGGACAAAATCAGCCCCAGCATTTT. Looking up the rest from reference TRBV2 and TRBJ1-5 gives the full variable domain: EPEVTQTPSHQVTQMGQEVILRCVPISNHLYFYWYRQILGQKVEFLVSFYNNEISEKSEIFDDQFSVERPDGSNFTLKIRSTKLEDSAMYFCASSPDRGQNQPQHFGDGTRLSIL.

This clone came up many times. The chain employs TRBV28 and TRBJ2-7; 7 bases fit TRBD1. The V segment lost 5 bases and the J segment 4 bases; nucleotides outside the gene matches: 23. The CDR3 extends over 19 amino acids. Germline V gene sequence: CDR1 MDHEN, CDR2 SYDVKM. CDR3 DNA sequence: TGTGCCAGCAGTGCACTATACACACCCAAGACAGGGAAGTCATACGAGCAGTACTTC. Translated, it gives CASSALYTPKTGKSYEQYF.

This chain uses TRBV5-1 with TRBJ1-1; 9 nucleotides line up with TRBD1. The CDR3 runs 15 residues. From germline, CDR1 is SGHRS and CDR2 YFSETQ. With 0 bases clipped from V and 4 bases from J, the junction kept 4 bases outside the gene matches. In nucleotides, the CDR3 is TGCGCCAGCAGCTTGGGGACAGGGGAGAGCACTGAAGCTTTCTTT. Translating it yields CASSLGTGESTEAFF.

This chain uses TRBV19 with TRBJ1-1; D is perhaps TRBD1 (6 bases). CDR1 is LNHDA, CDR2 SQIVND, per germline (reference sequence). The CDR3 consists of 14 residues. The V end lost 3 bases, the J end lost 1 base, and 9 bases lay between the germline ends. CDR3 coding DNA: TGTGCCAGTAGTATCGGACAGAAGAACACTGAAGCTTTCTTT. This sequence encodes CASSIGQKNTEAFF.

This chain connects TRBV2 to TRBJ1-5, with D perhaps matching TRBD1 (6 bases). Germline values: CDR1 SNHLY, CDR2 FYNNEI. The CDR3 has 16 amino acids. Trimming took off 7 bases at V and 0 bases at J, with 16 bases between the two ends. In nucleotides, the CDR3 is TGTGCCAGCAAGAGGCAGGGGTGGGATAGCAATCAGCCCCAGCATTTT. Protein: CASKRQGWDSNQPQHF.

This clone was counted a single time. Here the CDR3 DNA reads TGTGCCAGCAGTGGAAATTCGGGCGGAGGGGTCACAGATACGCAGTATTTT. Residues: CASSGNSGGGVTDTQYF. V usage is TRBV6-1 and J usage is TRBJ2-3; D is possibly TRBD2 (6 bases). The CDR3 has 17 residues. Between the trimmed V and J ends, which lost 4 bases and 2 bases, there was a span of 19 bases. Germline V lookup: CDR1 MNHNS, CDR2 SASEGT.

This clone has just a few counts. The chain carries TRBV9 and TRBJ1-5; D might be TRBD1 (5 bases). The V gene's germline CDR1 is SGDLS and CDR2 YYNGEE. The CDR3 consists of 14 residues. V was clipped by 8 bases and J by 3 bases, with 15 bases between them. The CDR3 DNA follows: TGTGCCAGGGGGGGTCAGACTCCCAATCAGCCCCAGCATTTT. Translated, it gives CARGGQTPNQPQHF.

This clone has a single count. The chain employs TRBV27 and TRBJ2-7, with 11 bases lining up with TRBD2. The length of the CDR3 is 14 residues. The germline CDR1 and CDR2 sequences are MNHEY and SMNVEV (reference sequence). Trimming cost V 6 bases and J 2 bases; bases outside gene matches: 3. CDR3 in amino acids: CASSTSGRAYEQYF. The CDR3 DNA is TGTGCCAGCAGCACTAGCGGGAGAGCCTACGAGCAGTACTTC.